The TCR beta chain under discussion was sequenced for a study of cytomegalovirus exposure and HLA in healthy donors. Points from the study as a whole: CMV serostatus was the sole immune exposure information available.

Turning to this clone: Its antigen is still unknown. An end of the junction differs from the germline gene, which may be a read error.

This CDR3 is built from 14 residues. CDR1 is SEHNR, CDR2 FQNEAQ, per germline (reference sequence). Amplification used 60 Vbeta primers and 13 Jbeta primers. Assay: immunoSEQ multiplex PCR; the TCRdb copy retains only in-frame clones and omits some. There are roughly 190,000 clones in the sample; around nine tenths occur only once, and approximately 1.9% lies in the top ten. The clonotype comes from a woman younger than 35 in good health and CMV-seronegative. Sequencing was carried out using PBMCs. The J gene is TRBJ1-1, the V gene TRBV7-9, with a weak D call TRBD1 (6 bases). The CDR3 DNA follows: TGTTCCAGCACCATCCTGACAGGGAACACTGAAGCTTTCTTT. Protein: CSSTILTGNTEAFF.